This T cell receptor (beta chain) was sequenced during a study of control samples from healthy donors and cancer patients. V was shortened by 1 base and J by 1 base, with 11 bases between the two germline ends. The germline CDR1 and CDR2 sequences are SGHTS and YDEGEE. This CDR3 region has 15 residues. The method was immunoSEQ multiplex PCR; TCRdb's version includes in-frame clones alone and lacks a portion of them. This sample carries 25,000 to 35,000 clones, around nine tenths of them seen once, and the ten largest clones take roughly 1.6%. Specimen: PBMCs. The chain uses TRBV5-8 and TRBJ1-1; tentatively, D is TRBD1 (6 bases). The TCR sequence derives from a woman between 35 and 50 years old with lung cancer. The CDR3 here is CASSLTGWENTEAFF. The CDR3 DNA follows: TGTGCCAGCAGCTTGACAGGGTGGGAGAACACTGAAGCTTTCTTT.